This T cell receptor beta chain is drawn from a study of cytomegalovirus exposure and HLA in healthy donors. Whole-study findings and limits: According to reports, the classifier identified cytomegalovirus status with high specificity and sensitivity. Earlier findings revealed that most TCR beta V segments proved productive either about 87% or about 30% of the time.

The PCR used 60 Vbeta and 13 Jbeta primers. The table came from immunoSEQ multiplex PCR; TCRdb's copy has only in-frame clones and leaves some out. The sample has approximately 150,000 clones; 70% to 80% are singletons. The CDR3 is 15 amino acids. V lost 6 bases to trimming and J lost 4 bases; unmatched junction nucleotides: 9. From germline, CDR1 is SGHTA and CDR2 FQGTGA. Comment on this clone: Its antigen remains unidentified.

The rearrangement joins TRBV7-3 to TRBJ2-3; TRBD2 matches 8 bases. The sequenced material came from PBMCs. This sequence originates from a woman aged 35 to 49 in good health and CMV-seronegative. This chain's CDR3 is CASSPRGGRADTQYF. CDR3 coding DNA: TGTGCCAGCAGTCCCCGGGGGGGGAGAGCAGATACGCAGTATTTT.